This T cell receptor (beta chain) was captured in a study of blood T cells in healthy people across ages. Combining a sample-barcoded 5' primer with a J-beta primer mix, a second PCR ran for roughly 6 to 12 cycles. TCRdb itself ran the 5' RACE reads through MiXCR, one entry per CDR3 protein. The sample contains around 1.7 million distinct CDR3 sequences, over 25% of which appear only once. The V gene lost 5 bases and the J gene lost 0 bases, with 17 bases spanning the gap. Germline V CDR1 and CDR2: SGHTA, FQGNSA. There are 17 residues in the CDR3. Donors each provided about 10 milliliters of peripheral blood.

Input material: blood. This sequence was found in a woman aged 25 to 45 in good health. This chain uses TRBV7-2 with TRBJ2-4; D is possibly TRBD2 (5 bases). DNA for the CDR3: TGTGCCAGCAGCCCCGGAGGCTCGGGGATAGCCAAAAACATTCAGTACTTC. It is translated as CASSPGGSGIAKNIQYF.